Described below is a single T cell receptor (beta chain) sequence and its context. In the original analysis: Reference gene primers were amplified, and this amplification served to estimate nucleated cell counts. Measured with immunoSEQ multiplex PCR; TCRdb has only the in-frame clones, and not every one. V, J and clone size are those of that table, while D and trimming were read from the DNA. The repertoire consists of approximately 57,000 clones, with roughly four fifths occurring once and the leading ten covering under 8.5%. Germline CDR1 MNHEY, CDR2 SVGAGI. The CDR3 runs to 15 residues. J gave up 0 bases and V 7 bases, and 8 bases lay outside the gene matches. These data originate in a study of blood T cell repertoires in COVID-19. Study context: Acute-phase and convalescent COVID-19 samples originated in the United States, Italy and Spain. Sample material is recorded as cDNA or gDNA derived from T cells, B-cell-depleted T cells, or PBMCs.

The chain employs TRBV6-5 and TRBJ2-7; 8 nucleotides match TRBD1. The receptor comes from a woman older than 75 with acute or convalescent COVID-19. The specimen was peripheral blood. CDR3 sequence: CASNSVTGGSYEQYF. The CDR3 DNA reads TGTGCCAGCAACTCGGTCACAGGGGGCTCCTACGAGCAGTACTTC.